The rows below give T cell receptor beta chains drawn from one sample of a study of T cells in localized non-small cell lung cancer. The method was immunoSEQ multiplex PCR; TCRdb's version includes in-frame clones alone and lacks a portion of them. The sample has roughly 40,000 clones, 81% seen once. The sample in question was peripheral blood mononuclear cells, obtained before any cancer treatment. The receptors here all came from a male donor aged 60 or over with stage II lung adenocarcinoma. CDR3s leave out the opening cysteine and the closing phenylalanine or tryptophan.

TRBV6-5,TRBJ2-1,ASSISSVTF
TRBV19,TRBJ2-6,ASSLLGSGANVLT
TRBV2,TRBJ2-7,AGGPDFGEQY
TRBV5-6,TRBJ1-2,ASSFAIQGGTF
TRBV9,TRBJ2-5,ASSVGLNQETQY
TRBV18,TRBJ1-1,ASSSRTDTNTEAF
TRBV10-3,TRBJ2-2,AISESNNGGELF
TRBV27,TRBJ1-5,ASSPQGLVQPQH
TRBV25-1,TRBJ1-4,ASSDSPTPRGFEKLF
TRBV5-1,TRBJ1-1,ASASGEVRTEAF
TRBV30,TRBJ1-5,AWRDREGPYNQPQH
TRBV19,TRBJ2-7,ASMNMVQGIAYEQY
TRBV5-6,TRBJ2-7,ASSRWVMDSYEQY
TRBV5-4,TRBJ2-3,ASSLGEGRTDTQY
TRBV18,TRBJ1-4,ASFGLTTNEKLF
TRBV7-2,TRBJ1-1,ASSSTGTATEAF
TRBV19,TRBJ2-2,ASNKGVSTGELF
TRBV5-6,TRBJ1-1,ASSWDSAISEAF